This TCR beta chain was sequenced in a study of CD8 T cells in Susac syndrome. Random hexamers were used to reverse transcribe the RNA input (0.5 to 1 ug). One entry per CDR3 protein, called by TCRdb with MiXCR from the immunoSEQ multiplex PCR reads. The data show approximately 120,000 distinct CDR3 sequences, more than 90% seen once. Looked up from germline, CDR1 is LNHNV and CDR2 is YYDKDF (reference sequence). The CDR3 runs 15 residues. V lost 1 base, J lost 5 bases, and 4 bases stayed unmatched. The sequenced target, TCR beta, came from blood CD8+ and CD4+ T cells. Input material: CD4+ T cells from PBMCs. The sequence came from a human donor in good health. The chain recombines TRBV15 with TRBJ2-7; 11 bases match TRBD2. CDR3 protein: CATSRAGTSGDEQYF. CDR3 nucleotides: TGTGCCACCAGCAGAGCCGGGACTAGCGGCGACGAGCAGTACTTC.